The clone carrying this T cell receptor (beta chain) was detected a few times. Given a much more abundant clone one base away, this may be a read error. This specimen belongs to a study of regulatory T cells in long-lasting Graves disease. Relying on iRepertoire HTBI primers and Arm-PCR of CDR3 regions, the team built TCR beta libraries. TCRdb re-called the multiplex PCR reads through MiXCR, storing one row per CDR3 protein. The data hold approximately 400,000 distinct CDR3 sequences, with about 15% observed a single time. The CDR3 runs to 13 residues. Germline CDR1 is MNHGY and CDR2 is SVAAGI. The V gene lost 3 bases and the J gene lost 12 bases, with 15 bases spanning the gap. Time point in this sample: newly diagnosed GD, antithyroid drugs for less than 3 months. Following extraction of RNA from PBMCs, that RNA was used to make the TCR library. These data were also reused for a study on T cells in Graves' hyperthyroidism and ophthalmopathy.

The sample consisted of peripheral blood mononuclear cells (PBMCs), taken at new diagnosis, from a patient treated with antithyroid drugs. The chain uses TRBV6-9 and TRBJ2-1; a weak D match, TRBD2 (5 bases). The receptor was derived from a woman aged 30 to 39 with Graves disease. The CDR3 loop reads CASSYSSTDGQFF. The CDR3 DNA is TGTGCCAGCAGTTACTCTAGCACCGATGGGCAGTTCTTC.